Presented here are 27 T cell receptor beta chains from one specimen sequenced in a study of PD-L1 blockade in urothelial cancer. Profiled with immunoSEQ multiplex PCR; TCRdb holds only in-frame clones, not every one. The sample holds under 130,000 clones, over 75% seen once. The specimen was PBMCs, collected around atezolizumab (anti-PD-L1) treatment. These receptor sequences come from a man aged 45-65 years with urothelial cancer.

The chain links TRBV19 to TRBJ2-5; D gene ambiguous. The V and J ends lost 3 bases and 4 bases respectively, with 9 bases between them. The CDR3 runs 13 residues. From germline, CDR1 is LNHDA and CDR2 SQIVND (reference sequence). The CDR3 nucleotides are TGTGCCAGTAGTATGGGTAGGAGAGAGACCCAGTACTTC. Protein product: CASSMGRRETQYF.

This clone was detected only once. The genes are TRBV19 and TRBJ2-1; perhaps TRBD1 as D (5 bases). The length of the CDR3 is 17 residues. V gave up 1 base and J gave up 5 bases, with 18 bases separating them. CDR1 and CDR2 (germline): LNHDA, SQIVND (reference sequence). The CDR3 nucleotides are TGTGCCAGTAGTATAGCCGGACACAGAAGCACAAACAATGAGCAGTTCTTC. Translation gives CASSIAGHRSTNNEQFF.

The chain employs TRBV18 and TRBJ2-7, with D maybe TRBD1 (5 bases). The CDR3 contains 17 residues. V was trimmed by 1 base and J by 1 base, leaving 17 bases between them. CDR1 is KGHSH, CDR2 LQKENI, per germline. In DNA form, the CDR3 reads TGTGCCAGCTCACCACGTCTTTTAAGGGGTCGGTCCTACGAGCAGTACTTC. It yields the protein CASSPRLLRGRSYEQYF.

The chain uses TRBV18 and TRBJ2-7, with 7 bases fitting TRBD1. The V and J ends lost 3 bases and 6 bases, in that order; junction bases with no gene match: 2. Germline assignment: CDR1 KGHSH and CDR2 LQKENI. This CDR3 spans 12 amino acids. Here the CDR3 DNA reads TGTGCCAGCTCACCGACAGGGCCCGAGCAGTACTTC. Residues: CASSPTGPEQYF.

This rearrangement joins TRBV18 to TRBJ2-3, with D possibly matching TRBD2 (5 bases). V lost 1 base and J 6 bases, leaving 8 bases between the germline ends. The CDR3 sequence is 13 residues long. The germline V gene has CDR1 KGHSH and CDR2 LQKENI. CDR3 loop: CASSPRWEDTQYF. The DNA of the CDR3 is TGTGCCAGCTCACCACGATGGGAGGATACGCAGTATTTT.

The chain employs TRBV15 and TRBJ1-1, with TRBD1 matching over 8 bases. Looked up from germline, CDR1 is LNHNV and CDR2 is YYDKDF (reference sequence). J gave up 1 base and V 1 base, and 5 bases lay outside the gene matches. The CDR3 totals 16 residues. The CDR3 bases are TGTGCCACCAGCAGAGGATGGACAGGGAGGAACACTGAAGCTTTCTTT. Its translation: CATSRGWTGRNTEAFF.

The CDR3, as DNA: TGCGCCAGCAGTCAATCGGGGGGGGCGTTTGGGGATTACGAGCAGTACTTC. This codes for CASSQSGGAFGDYEQYF. The chain combines TRBV23-1 with TRBJ2-7, with TRBD2 as a possible D gene (7 bases). TRBV23-1 is an ORF; its function is uncertain. V lost 0 bases to trimming and J lost 4 bases, with 19 bases between them. The CDR3 runs to 17 residues.

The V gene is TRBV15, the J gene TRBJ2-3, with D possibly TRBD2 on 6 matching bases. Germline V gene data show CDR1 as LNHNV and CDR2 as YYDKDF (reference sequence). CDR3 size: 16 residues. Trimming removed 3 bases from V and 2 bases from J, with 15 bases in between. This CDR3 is CATSSRGRKLTDTQYF. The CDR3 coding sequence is TGTGCCACCAGCAGCCGAGGGAGGAAACTCACAGATACGCAGTATTTT.

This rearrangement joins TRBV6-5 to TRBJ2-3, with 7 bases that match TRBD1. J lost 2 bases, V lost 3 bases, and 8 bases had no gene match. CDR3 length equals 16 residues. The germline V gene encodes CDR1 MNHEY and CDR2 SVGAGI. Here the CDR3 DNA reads TGTGCCAGCAGTTATCGTGGGGGACAGTCCACAGATACGCAGTATTTT. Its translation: CASSYRGGQSTDTQYF.

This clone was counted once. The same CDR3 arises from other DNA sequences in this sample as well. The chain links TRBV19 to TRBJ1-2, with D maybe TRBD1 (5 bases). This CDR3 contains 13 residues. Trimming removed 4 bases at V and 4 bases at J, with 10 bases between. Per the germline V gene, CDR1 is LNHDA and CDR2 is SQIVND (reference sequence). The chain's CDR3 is CASSTGLSYGYTF. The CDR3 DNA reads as TGTGCCAGTAGTACAGGGTTGAGCTATGGCTACACCTTC.

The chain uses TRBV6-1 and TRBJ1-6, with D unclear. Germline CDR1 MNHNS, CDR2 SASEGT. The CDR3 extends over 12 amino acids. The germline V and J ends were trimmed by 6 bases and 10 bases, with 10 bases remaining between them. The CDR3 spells CASSYWESPLHF. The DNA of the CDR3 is TGTGCCAGCAGCTACTGGGAGTCACCCCTCCACTTT.

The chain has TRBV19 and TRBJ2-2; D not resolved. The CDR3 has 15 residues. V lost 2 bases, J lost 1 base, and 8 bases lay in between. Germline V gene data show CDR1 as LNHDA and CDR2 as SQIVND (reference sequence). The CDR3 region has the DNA TGTGCCAGTAGTATATCACAGTTGAACACCGGGGAGCTGTTTTTT. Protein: CASSISQLNTGELFF.

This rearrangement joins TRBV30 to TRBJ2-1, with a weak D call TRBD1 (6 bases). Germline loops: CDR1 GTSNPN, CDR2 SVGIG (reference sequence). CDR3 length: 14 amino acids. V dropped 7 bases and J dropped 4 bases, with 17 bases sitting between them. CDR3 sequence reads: CAYDPGTQYNEQFF. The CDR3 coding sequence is TGTGCCTATGACCCCGGGACACAATACAATGAGCAGTTCTTC.

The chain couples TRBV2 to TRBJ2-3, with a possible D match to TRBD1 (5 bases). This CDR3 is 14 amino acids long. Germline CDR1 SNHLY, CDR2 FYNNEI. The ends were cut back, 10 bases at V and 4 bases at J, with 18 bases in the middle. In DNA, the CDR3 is TGTGCCACCGGTCCAGGGCACTCTGCAGATACGCAGTATTTT. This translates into CATGPGHSADTQYF. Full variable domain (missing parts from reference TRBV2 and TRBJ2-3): EPEVTQTPSHQVTQMGQEVILRCVPISNHLYFYWYRQILGQKVEFLVSFYNNEISEKSEIFDDQFSVERPDGSNFTLKIRSTKLEDSAMYFCATGPGHSADTQYFGPGTRLTVL.

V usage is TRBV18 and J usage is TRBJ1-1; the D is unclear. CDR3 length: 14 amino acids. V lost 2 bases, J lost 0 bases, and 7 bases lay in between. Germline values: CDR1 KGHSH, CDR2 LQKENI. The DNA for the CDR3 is TGTGCCAGCTCACCAAAATCCTTGAACACTGAAGCTTTCTTT. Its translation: CASSPKSLNTEAFF.

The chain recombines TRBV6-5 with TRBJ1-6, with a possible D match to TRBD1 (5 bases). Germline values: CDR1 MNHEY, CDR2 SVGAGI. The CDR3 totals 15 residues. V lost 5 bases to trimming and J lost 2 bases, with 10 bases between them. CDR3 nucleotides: TGTGCCAGCAGTCGGTACAGGACCTATAATTCACCCCTCCACTTT. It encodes CASSRYRTYNSPLHF.

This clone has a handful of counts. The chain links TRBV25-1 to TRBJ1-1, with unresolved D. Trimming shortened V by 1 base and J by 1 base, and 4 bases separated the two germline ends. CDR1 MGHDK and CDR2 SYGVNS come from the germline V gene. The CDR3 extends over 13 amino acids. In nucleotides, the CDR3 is TGTGCCAGCAGTGAATGGGCGAACACTGAAGCTTTCTTT. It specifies CASSEWANTEAFF.

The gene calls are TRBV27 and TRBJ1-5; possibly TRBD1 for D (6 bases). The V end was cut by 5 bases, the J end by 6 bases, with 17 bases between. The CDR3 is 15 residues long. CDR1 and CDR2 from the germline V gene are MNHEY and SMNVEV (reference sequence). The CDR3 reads CASSPYGTGSQPQHF. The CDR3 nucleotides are TGTGCCAGCAGTCCCTACGGTACAGGGAGTCAGCCCCAGCATTTT.

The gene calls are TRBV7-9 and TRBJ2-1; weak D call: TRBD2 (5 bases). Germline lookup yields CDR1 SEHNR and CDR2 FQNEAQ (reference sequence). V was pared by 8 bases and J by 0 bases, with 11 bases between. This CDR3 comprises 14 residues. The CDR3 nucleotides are TGTGCCAGCTGCGTAGGGAGCTCCTACAATGAGCAGTTCTTC. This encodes CASCVGSSYNEQFF.

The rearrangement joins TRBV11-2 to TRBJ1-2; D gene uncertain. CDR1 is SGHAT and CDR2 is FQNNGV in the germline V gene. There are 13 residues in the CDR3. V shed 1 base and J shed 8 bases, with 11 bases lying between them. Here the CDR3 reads CASSLGQLGGYTF. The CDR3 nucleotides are TGTGCCAGCAGCTTAGGTCAGCTCGGGGGCTACACCTTC. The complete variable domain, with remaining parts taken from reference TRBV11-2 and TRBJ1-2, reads EAGVAQSPRYKIIEKRQSVAFWCNPISGHATLYWYQQILGQGPKLLIQFQNNGVVDDSQLPKDRFSAERLKGVDSTLKIQPAKLEDSAVYLCASSLGQLGGYTFGSGTRLTVV.

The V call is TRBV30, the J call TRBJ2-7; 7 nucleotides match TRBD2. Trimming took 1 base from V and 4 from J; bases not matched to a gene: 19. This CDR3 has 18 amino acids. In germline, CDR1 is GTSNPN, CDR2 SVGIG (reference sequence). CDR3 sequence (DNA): TGTGCCTGGAGTGCCCCCCGGGCGGGAGTCTTTATTCGGTACGAGCAGTACTTC. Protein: CAWSAPRAGVFIRYEQYF.

The CDR3 sequence is CSVGTGETQYF. CDR3 DNA: TGCAGCGTGGGGACAGGAGAGACCCAGTACTTC. The rearrangement links TRBV29-1 to TRBJ2-5; 8 bases map to TRBD1. Trimming at V came to 6 bases and at J to 4 bases, leaving 1 base not matched to a gene. Germline loops: CDR1 SQVTM, CDR2 ANQGSEA. This CDR3 region has 11 residues.

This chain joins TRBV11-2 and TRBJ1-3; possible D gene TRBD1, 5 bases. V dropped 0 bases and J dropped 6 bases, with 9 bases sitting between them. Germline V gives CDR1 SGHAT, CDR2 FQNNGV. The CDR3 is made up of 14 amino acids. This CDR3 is CASSLDGGLNTIYF. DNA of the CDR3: TGTGCCAGCAGCTTAGATGGGGGACTAAACACCATATATTTT.

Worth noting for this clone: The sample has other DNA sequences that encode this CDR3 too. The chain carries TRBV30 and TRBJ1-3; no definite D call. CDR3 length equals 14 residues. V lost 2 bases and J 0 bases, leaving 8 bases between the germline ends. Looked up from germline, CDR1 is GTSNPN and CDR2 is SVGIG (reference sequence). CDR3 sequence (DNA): TGTGCCTGGAGTACGGGAAGCTCTGGAAACACCATATATTTT. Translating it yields CAWSTGSSGNTIYF.

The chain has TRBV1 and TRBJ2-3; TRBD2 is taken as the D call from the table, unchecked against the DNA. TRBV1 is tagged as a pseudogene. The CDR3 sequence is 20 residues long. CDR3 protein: CTSSQDQGLAGRPRTDTQYF. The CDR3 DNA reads TGCACCAGCAGCCAAGATCAGGGACTAGCGGGGAGGCCCCGCACAGATACGCAGTATTTT.

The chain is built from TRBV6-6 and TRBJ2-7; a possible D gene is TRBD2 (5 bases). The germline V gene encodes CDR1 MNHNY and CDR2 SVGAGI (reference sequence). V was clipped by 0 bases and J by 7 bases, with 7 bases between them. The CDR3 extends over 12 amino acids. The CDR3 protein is CASSYSTGEQYF. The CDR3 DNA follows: TGTGCCAGCAGTTACTCGACGGGGGAGCAGTACTTC.

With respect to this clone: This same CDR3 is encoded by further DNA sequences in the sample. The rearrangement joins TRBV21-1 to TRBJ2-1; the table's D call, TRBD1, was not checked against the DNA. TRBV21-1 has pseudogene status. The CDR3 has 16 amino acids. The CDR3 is CASSRPGHHSYNEQFF. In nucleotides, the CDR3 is TGTGCCAGCAGTCGGCCGGGACACCATTCCTACAATGAGCAGTTCTTC.